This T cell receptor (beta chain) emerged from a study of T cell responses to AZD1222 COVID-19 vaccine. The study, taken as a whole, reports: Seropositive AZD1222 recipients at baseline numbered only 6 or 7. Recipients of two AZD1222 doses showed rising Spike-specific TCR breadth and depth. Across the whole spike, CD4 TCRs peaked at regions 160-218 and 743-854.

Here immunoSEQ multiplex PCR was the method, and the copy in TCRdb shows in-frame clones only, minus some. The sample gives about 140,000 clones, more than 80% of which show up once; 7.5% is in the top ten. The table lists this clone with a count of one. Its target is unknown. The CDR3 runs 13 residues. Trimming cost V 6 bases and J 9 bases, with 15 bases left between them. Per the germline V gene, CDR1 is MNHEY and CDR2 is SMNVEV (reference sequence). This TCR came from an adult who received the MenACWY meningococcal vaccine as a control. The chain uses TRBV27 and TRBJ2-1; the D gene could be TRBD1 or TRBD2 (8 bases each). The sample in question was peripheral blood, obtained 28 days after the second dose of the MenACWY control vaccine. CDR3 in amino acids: CASSQGAGGEQFF. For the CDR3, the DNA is TGTGCCAGCAGCCAGGGGGCGGGAGGTGAGCAGTTCTTC.